The present T cell receptor beta chain was sequenced within a study of blood T cells in healthy people across ages. The CDR3 is 17 amino acids. Germline lookup yields CDR1 MNHEY and CDR2 SMNVEV (reference sequence). The V and J ends lost 0 bases and 6 bases, in that order; junction bases with no gene match: 9. With a J-beta primer mix and a sample-barcoded 5' primer, a second PCR ran 7 to 11 cycles. TCRdb called the 5' RACE reads again in MiXCR, with one record for every CDR3 protein. This table has hundreds of thousands of distinct CDR3 sequences, approximately 67% appearing once. The clonotype originates from a man aged 25 to 45 in good health. The chain carries TRBV27 and TRBJ1-1; 11 bases fit TRBD1. Input material: blood. The CDR3 sequence is CASSLSWWTGGEAEAFF. For the CDR3, the DNA is TGTGCCAGCAGTTTATCCTGGTGGACAGGGGGCGAGGCTGAAGCTTTCTTT.